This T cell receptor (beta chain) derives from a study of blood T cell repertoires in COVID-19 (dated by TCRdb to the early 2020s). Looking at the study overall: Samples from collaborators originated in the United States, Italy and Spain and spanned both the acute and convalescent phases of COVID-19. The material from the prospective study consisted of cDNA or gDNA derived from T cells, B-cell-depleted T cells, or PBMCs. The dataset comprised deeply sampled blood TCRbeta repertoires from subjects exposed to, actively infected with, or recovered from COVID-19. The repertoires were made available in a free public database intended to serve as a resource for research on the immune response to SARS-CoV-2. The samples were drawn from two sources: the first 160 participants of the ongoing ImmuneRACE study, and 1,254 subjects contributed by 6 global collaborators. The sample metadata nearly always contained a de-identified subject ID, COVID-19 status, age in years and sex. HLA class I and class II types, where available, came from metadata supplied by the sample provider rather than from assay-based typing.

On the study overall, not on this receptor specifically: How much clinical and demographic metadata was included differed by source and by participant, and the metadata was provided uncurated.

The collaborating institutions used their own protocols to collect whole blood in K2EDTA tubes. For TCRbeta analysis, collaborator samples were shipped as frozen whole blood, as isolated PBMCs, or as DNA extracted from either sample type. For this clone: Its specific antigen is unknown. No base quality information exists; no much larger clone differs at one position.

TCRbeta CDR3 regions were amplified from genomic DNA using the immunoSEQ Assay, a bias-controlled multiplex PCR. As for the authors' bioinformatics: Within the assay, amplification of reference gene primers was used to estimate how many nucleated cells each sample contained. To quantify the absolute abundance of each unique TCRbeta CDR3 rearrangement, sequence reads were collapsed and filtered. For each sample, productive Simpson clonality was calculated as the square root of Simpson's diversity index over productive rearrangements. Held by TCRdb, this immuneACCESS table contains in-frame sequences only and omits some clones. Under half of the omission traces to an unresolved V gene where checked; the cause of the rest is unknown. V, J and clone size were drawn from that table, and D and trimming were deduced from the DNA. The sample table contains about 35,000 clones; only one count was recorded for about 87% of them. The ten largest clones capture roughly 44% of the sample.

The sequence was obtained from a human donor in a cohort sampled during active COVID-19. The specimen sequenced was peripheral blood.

The CDR3 has the sequence CASSLVGTAPGGDPLHF. The sequenced DNA is TGCGCCAGCAGCTTGGTCGGAACAGCTCCAGGGGGTGACCCCCTCCACTTT. This receptor chain uses TRBV5-1 and TRBJ1-6; TRBD1 lines up with 7 middle nucleotides. Including the terminal cysteine and phenylalanine, the CDR3 comprises 17 residues. The retained sequence is limited to the CDR3, 51 bases, with the frame set at the first base. Relative to germline, V is missing 0 bases and J is missing 13 bases, with 16 bases of the junction outside any gene match. CDR1 and CDR2, per the germline V gene, are SGHRS and YFSETQ. With the portions outside the CDR3 filled from the reference TRBV5-1 and TRBJ1-6 genes, the complete variable region becomes KAGVTQTPRYLIKTRGQQVTLSCSPISGHRSVSWYQQTPGQGLQFLFEYFSETQRNKGNFPGRFSGRQFSNSRSEMNVSTLELGDSALYLCASSLVGTAPGGDPLHFGNGTRLTVT.